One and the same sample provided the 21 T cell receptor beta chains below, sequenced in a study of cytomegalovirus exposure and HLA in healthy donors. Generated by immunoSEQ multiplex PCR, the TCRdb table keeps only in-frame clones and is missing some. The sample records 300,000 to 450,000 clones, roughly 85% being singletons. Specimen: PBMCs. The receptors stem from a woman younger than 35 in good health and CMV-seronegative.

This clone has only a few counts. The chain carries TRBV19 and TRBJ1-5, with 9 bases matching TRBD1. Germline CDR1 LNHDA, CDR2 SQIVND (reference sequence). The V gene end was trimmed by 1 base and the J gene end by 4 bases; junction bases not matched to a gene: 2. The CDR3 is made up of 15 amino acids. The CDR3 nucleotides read TGTGCCAGTAGTATAGCGGGACAGGGAAATCAGCCCCAGCATTTT. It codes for CASSIAGQGNQPQHF.

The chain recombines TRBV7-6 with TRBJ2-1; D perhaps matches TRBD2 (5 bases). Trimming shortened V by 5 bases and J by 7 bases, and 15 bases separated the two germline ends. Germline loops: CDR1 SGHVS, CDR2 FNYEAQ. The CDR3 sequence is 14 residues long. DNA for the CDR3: TGTGCCAGCAGCCCACTTCGCTCGGGGAATGAGCAGTTCTTC. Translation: CASSPLRSGNEQFF.

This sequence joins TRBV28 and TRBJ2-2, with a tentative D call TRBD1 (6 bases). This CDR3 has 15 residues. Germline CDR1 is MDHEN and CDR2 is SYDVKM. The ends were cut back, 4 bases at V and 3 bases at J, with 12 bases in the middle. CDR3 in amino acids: CASSSGTKHTGELFF. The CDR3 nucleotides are TGTGCCAGCAGTTCCGGGACAAAACACACCGGGGAGCTGTTTTTT.

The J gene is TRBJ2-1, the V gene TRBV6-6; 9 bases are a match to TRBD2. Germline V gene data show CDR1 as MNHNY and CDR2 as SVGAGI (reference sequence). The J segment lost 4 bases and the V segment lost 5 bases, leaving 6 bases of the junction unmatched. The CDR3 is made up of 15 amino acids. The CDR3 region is CASSGGLAVYNEQFF. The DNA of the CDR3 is TGTGCCAGCAGTGGGGGACTAGCAGTATACAATGAGCAGTTCTTC.

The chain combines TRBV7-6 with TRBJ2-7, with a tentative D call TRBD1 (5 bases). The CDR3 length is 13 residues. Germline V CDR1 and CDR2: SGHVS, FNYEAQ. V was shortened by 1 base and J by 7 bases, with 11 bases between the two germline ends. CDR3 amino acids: CASSLGQGKEQYF. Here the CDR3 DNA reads TGTGCCAGCAGCTTAGGGCAGGGTAAAGAGCAGTACTTC.

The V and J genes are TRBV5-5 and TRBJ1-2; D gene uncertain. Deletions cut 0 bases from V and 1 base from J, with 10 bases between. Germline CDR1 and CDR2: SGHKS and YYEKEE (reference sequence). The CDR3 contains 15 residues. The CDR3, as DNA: TGTGCCAGCAGCTTGGGCCGGTCCTATAACTATGGCTACACCTTC. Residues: CASSLGRSYNYGYTF.

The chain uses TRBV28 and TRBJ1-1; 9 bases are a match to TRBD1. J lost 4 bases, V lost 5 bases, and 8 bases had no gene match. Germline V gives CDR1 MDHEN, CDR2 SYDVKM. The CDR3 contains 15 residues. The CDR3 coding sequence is TGTGCCAGCAGTCCCAGGACAGGGGTCGGCACTGAAGCTTTCTTT. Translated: CASSPRTGVGTEAFF.

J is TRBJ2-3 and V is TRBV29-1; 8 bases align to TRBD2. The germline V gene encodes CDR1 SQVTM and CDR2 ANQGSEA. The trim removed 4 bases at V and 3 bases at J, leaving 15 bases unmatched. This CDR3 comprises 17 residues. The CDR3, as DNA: TGCAGCGTTGCCAGAGCGGGAGCGTTTATACCTACAGATACGCAGTATTTT. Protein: CSVARAGAFIPTDTQYF.

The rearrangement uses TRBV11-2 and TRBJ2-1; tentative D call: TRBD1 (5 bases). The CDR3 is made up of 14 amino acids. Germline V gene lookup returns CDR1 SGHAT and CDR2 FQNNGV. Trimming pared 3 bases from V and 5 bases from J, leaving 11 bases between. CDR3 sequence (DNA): TGTGCCAGCAGCTTGACACAGGCTGACAATGAGCAGTTCTTC. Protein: CASSLTQADNEQFF. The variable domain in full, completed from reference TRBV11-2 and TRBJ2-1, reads EAGVAQSPRYKIIEKRQSVAFWCNPISGHATLYWYQQILGQGPKLLIQFQNNGVVDDSQLPKDRFSAERLKGVDSTLKIQPAKLEDSAVYLCASSLTQADNEQFFGPGTRLTVL.

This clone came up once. Written as DNA, the CDR3 is TGTGCCAGTAGTATCGACAGGGATTATAATTCACCCCTCCACTTT. The encoded protein is CASSIDRDYNSPLHF. The chain employs TRBV19 and TRBJ1-6; TRBD1 matches 7 bases. Trimming took 3 bases from V and 4 from J; bases not matched to a gene: 3. CDR3 length equals 15 residues. Germline assignment: CDR1 LNHDA and CDR2 SQIVND (reference sequence). The entire variable domain, with the rest obtained from reference TRBV19 and TRBJ1-6, is as follows: DGGITQSPKYLFRKEGQNVTLSCEQNLNHDAMYWYRQDPGQGLRLIYYSQIVNDFQKGDIAEGYSVSREKKESFPLTVTSAQKNPTAFYLCASSIDRDYNSPLHFGNGTRLTVT.

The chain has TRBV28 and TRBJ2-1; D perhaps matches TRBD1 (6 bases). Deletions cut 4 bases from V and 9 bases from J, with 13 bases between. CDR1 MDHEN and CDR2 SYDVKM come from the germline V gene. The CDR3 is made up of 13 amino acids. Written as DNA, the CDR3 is TGTGCCAGCAGTTCTCCAGGGGCTGGTGAGCAGTTCTTC. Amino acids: CASSSPGAGEQFF. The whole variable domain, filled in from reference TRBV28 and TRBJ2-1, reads DVKVTQSSRYLVKRTGEKVFLECVQDMDHENMFWYRQDPGLGLRLIYFSYDVKMKEKGDIPEGYSVSREKKERFSLILESASTNQTSMYLCASSSPGAGEQFFGPGTRLTVL.

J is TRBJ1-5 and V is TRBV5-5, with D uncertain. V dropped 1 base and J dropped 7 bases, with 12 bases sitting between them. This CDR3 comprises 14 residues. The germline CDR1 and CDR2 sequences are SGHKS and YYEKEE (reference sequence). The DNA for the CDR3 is TGTGCCAGCAGCTTGACCGGCGGCGGCCAGCCCCAGCATTTT. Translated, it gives CASSLTGGGQPQHF. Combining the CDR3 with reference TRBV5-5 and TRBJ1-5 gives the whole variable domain DAGVTQSPTHLIKTRGQQVTLRCSPISGHKSVSWYQQVLGQGPQFIFQYYEKEERGRGNFPDRFSARQFPNYSSELNVNALLLGDSALYLCASSLTGGGQPQHFGDGTRLSIL.

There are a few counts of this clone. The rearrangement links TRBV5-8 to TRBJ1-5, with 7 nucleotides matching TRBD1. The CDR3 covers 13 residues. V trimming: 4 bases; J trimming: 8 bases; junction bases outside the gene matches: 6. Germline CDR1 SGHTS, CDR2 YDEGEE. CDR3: CASSTGEIKPQHF. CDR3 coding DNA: TGTGCCAGCAGCACAGGGGAAATCAAGCCCCAGCATTTT.

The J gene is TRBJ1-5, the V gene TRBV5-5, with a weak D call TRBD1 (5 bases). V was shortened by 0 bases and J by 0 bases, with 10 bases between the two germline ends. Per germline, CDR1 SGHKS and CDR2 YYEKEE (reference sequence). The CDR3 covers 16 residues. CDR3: CASSLAGPYSNQPQHF. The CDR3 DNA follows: TGTGCCAGCAGCTTGGCAGGGCCATATAGCAATCAGCCCCAGCATTTT.

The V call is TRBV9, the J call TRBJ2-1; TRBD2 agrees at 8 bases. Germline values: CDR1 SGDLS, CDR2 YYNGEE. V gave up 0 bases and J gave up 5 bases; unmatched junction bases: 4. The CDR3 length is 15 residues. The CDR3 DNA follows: TGTGCCAGCAGCGTAGATGGCGGGGGGAACAATGAGCAGTTCTTC. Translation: CASSVDGGGNNEQFF. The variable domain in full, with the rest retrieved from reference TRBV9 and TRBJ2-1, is DSGVTQTPKHLITATGQRVTLRCSPRSGDLSVYWYQQSLDQGLQFLIQYYNGEERAKGNILERFSAQQFPDLHSELNLSSLELGDSALYFCASSVDGGGNNEQFFGPGTRLTVL.

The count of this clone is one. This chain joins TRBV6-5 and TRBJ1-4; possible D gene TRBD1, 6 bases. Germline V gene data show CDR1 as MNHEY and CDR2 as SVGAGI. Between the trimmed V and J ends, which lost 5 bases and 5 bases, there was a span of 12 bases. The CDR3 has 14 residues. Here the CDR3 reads CASSRTGLNEKLFF. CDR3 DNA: TGTGCCAGCAGTCGAACAGGGCTCAATGAAAAACTGTTTTTT.

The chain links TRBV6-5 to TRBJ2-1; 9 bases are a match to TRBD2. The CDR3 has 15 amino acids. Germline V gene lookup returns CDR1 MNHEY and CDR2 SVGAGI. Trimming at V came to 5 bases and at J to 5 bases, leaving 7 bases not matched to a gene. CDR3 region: CASSARGGRNNEQFF. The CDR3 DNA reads TGTGCCAGCAGTGCGCGGGGGGGCCGTAACAATGAGCAGTTCTTC.

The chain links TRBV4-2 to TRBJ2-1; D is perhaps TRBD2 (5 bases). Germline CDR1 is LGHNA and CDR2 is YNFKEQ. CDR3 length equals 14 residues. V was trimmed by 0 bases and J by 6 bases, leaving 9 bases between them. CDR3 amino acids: CASSQDHGVNEQFF. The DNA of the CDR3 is TGTGCCAGCAGCCAAGATCACGGGGTCAATGAGCAGTTCTTC.

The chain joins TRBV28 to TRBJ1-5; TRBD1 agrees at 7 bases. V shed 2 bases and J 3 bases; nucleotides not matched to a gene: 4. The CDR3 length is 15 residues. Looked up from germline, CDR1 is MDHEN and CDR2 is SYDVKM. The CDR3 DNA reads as TGTGCCAGCAGTTTAGCAGGGGGGCCCAATCAGCCCCAGCATTTT. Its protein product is CASSLAGGPNQPQHF.

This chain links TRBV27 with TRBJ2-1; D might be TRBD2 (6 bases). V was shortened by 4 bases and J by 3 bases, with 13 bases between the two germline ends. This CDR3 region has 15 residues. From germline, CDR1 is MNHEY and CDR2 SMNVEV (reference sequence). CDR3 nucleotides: TGTGCCAGCAGTTCGGGGACGGGAGTCTACAATGAGCAGTTCTTC. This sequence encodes CASSSGTGVYNEQFF.

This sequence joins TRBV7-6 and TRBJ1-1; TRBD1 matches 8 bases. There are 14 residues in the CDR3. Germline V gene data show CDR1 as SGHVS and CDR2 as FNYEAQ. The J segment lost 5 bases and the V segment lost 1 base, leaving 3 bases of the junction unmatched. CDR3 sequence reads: CASSLVRTGTEAFF. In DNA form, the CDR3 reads TGTGCCAGCAGCTTAGTTAGGACAGGGACTGAAGCTTTCTTT.